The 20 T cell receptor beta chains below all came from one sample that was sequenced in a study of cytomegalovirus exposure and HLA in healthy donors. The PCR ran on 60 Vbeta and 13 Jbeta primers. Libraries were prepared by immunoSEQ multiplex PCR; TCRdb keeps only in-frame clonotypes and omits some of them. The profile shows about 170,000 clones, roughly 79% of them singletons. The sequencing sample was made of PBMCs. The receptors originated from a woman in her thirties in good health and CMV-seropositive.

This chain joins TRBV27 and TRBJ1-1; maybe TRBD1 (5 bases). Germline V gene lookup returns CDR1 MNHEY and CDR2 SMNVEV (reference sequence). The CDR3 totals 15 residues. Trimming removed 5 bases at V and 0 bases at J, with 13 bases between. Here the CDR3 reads CASSQWSGLNTEAFF. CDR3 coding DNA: TGTGCCAGCAGTCAATGGTCAGGGCTGAACACTGAAGCTTTCTTT.

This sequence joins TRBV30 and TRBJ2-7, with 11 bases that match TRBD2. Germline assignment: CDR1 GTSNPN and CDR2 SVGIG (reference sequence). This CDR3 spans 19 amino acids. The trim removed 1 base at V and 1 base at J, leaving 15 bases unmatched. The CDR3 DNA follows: TGTGCCTGGAGTGCAATGGAGCGACTAGCGGGACCGCTTTCCTACGAGCAGTACTTC. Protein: CAWSAMERLAGPLSYEQYF.

CDR3 sequence reads: CASSVEAGGYYNEQFF. The CDR3 bases are TGTGCCAGCAGCGTTGAGGCGGGGGGCTACTACAATGAGCAGTTCTTC. The chain is built from TRBV9 and TRBJ2-1, with 8 bases aligning to TRBD2. From germline, CDR1 is SGDLS and CDR2 YYNGEE. The CDR3 consists of 16 residues. V lost 2 bases and J lost 3; bases outside the gene matches: 7. The variable domain in full, completed from reference TRBV9 and TRBJ2-1, reads DSGVTQTPKHLITATGQRVTLRCSPRSGDLSVYWYQQSLDQGLQFLIQYYNGEERAKGNILERFSAQQFPDLHSELNLSSLELGDSALYFCASSVEAGGYYNEQFFGPGTRLTVL.

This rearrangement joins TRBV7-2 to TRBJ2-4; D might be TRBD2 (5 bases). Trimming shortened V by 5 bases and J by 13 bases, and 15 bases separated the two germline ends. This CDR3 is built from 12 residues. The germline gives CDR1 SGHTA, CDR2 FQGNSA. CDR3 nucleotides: TGTGCCAGCAGCCTCGGGATGGCCAGGCAGTACTTC. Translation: CASSLGMARQYF.

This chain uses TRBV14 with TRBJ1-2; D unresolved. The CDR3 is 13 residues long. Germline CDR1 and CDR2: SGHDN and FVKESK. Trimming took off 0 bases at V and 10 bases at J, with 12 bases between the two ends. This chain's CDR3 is CASSQDHMSFYTF. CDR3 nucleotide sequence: TGTGCCAGCAGCCAAGATCATATGAGTTTCTACACCTTC.

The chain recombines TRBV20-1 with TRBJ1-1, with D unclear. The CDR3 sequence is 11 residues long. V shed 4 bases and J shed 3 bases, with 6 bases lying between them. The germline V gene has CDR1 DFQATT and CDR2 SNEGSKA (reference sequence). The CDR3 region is CSAIQYTEAFF. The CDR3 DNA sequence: TGCAGTGCTATACAGTACACTGAAGCTTTCTTT.

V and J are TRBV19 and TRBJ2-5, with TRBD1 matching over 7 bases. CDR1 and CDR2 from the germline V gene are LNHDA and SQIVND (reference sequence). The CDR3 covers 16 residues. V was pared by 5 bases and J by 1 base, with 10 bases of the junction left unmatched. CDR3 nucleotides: TGTGCCAGTAGTCCTTACGGACAGGAACTCCAAGAGACCCAGTACTTC. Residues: CASSPYGQELQETQYF.

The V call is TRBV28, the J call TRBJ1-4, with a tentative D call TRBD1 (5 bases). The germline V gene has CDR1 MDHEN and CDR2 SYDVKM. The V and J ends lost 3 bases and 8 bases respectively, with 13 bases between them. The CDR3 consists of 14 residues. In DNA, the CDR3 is TGTGCCAGCAGTTTTCAGGGCCCCATCGAAAAACTGTTTTTT. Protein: CASSFQGPIEKLFF.

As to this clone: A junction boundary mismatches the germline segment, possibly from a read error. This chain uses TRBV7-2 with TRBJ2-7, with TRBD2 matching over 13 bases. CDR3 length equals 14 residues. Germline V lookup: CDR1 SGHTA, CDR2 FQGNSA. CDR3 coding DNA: TGTGCCAGCAGCCAGCGTTGGGGGACTAGCGGGGCCAAATTC. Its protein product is CASSQRWGTSGAKF.

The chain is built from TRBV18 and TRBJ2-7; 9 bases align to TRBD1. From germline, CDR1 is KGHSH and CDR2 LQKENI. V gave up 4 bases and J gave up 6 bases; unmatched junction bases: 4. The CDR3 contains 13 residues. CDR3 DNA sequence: TGTGCCAGCTCACGGGACAGGGTTCTCGAGCAGTACTTC. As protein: CASSRDRVLEQYF.

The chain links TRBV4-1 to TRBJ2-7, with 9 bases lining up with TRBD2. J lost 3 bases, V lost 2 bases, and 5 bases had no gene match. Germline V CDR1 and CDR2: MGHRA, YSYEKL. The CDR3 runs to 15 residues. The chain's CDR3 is CASSQPTSGVYEQYF. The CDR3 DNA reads TGCGCCAGCAGCCAACCGACTAGCGGTGTCTACGAGCAGTACTTC.

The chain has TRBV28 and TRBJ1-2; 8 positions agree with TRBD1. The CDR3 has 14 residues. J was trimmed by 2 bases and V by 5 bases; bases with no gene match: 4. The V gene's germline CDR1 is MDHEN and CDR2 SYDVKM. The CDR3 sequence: CASSLDRGNYGYTF. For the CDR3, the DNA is TGTGCCAGCAGTCTAGACAGGGGAAACTATGGCTACACCTTC.

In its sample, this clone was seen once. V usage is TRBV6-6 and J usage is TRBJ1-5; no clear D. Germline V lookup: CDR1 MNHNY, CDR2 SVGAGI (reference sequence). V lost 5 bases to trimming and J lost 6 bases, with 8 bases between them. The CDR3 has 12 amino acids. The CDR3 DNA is TGTGCCAGCAGTGCGAGAGGTCAGCCCCAGCATTTT. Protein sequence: CASSARGQPQHF.

The CDR3 sequence: CASRKAGGDYEQYF. CDR3 nucleotide sequence: TGTGCCAGCAGAAAAGCGGGAGGGGACTACGAGCAGTACTTC. The chain links TRBV6-5 to TRBJ2-7; TRBD2 agrees at 10 bases. The CDR3 consists of 14 residues. CDR1 is MNHEY, CDR2 SVGAGI, per germline. Trimming at V came to 6 bases and at J to 3 bases, leaving 5 bases not matched to a gene.

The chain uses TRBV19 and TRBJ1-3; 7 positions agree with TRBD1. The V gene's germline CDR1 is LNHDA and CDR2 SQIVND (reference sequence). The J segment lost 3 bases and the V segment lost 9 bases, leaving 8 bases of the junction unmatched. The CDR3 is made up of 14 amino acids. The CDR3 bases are TGTGCCAGCTCAGGGGGGCGGGTTGGAAACACCATATATTTT. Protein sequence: CASSGGRVGNTIYF.

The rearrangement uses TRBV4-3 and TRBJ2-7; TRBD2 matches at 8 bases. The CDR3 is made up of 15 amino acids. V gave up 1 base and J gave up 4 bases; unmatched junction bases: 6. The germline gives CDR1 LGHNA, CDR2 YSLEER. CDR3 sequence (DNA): TGCGCCAGCAGCCAAGCAGTTAGCGGGATATACGAGCAGTACTTC. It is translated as CASSQAVSGIYEQYF.

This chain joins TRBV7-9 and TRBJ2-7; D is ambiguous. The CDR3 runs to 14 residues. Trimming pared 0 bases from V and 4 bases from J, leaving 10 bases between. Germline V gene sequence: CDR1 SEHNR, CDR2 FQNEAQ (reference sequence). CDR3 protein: CASSLAAGAYEQYF. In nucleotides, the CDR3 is TGTGCCAGCAGCTTAGCAGCAGGCGCTTACGAGCAGTACTTC.

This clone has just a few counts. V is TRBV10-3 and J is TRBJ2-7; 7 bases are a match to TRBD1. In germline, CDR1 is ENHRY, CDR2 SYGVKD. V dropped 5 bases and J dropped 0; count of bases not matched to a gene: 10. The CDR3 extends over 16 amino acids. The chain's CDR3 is CAISSSRGSVSYEQYF. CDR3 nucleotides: TGTGCCATCAGTTCCTCCAGGGGGTCCGTCTCCTACGAGCAGTACTTC.

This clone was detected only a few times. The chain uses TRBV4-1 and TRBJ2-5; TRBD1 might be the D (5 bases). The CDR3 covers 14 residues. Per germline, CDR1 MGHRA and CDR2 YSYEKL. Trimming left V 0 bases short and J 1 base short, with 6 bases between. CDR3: CASSQDDSQETQYF. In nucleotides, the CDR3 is TGCGCCAGCAGCCAAGATGACAGCCAAGAGACCCAGTACTTC.

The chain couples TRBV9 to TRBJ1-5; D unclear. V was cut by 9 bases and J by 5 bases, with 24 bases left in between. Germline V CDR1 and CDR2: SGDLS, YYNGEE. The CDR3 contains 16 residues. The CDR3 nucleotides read TGTGCCACGCTTCCGGCGGAGATTCGGCTCGATCAGCCCCAGCATTTT. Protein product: CATLPAEIRLDQPQHF.